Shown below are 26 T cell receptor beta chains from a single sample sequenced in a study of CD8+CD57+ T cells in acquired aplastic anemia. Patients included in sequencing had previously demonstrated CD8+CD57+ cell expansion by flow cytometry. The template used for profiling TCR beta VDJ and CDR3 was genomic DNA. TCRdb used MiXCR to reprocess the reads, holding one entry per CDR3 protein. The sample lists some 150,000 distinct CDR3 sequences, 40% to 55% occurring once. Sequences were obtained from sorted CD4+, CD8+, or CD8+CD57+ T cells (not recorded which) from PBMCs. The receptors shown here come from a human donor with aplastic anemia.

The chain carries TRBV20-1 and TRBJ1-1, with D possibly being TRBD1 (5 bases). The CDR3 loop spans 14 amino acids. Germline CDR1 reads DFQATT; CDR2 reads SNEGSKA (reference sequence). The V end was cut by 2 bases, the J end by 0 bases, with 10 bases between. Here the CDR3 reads CSARPGPMNTEAFF. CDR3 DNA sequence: TGCAGTGCTAGACCGGGACCTATGAACACTGAAGCTTTCTTT.

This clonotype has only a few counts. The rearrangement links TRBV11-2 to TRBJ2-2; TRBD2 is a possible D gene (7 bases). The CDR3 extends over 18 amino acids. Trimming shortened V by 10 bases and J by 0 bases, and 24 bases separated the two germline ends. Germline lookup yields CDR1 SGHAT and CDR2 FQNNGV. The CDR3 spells CATNGGLRLLSNTGELFF. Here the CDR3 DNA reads TGTGCCACGAACGGGGGGCTAAGGTTATTGTCGAACACCGGGGAGCTGTTTTTT.

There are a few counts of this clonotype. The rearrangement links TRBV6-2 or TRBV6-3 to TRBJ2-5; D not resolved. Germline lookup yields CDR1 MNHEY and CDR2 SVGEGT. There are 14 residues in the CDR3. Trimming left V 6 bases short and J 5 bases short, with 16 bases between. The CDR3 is CASSPGPGGETQYF. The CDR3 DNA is TGTGCCAGCAGCCCCGGACCTGGCGGCGAGACCCAGTACTTC.

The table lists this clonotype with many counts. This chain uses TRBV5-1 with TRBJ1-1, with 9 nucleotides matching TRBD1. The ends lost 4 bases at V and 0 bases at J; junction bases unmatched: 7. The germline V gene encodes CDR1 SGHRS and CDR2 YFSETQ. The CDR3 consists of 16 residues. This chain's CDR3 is CASSPGQGFMNTEAFF. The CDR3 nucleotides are TGCGCCAGCAGCCCAGGACAGGGGTTCATGAACACTGAAGCTTTCTTT.

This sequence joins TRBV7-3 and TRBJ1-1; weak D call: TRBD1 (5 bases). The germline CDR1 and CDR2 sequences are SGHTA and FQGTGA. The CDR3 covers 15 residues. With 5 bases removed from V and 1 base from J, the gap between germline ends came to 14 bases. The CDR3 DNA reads TGTGCCAGCAGCCCGCAGGGAGGTGGGAACACTGAAGCTTTCTTT. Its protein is CASSPQGGGNTEAFF.

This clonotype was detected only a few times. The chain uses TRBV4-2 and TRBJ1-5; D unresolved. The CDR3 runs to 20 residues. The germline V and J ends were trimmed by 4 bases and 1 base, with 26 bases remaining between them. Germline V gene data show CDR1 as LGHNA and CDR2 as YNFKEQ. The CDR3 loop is CASSPLEGTGYSGSNQPQHF. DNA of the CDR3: TGTGCCAGCAGCCCCCTTGAGGGCACGGGGTATAGTGGAAGCAATCAGCCCCAGCATTTT.

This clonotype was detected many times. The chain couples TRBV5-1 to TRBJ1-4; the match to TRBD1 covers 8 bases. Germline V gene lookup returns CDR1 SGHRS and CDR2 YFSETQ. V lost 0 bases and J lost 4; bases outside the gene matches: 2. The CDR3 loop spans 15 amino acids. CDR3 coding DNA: TGCGCCAGCAGCTTGGGACAGGGGAATAATGAAAAACTGTTTTTT. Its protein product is CASSLGQGNNEKLFF.

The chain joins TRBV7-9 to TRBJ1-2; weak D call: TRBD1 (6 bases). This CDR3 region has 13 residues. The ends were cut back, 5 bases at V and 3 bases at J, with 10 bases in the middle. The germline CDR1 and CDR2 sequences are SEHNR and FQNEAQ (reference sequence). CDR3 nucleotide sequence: TGTGCCAGCAGCGTGGGACACGACTATGGCTACACCTTC. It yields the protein CASSVGHDYGYTF.

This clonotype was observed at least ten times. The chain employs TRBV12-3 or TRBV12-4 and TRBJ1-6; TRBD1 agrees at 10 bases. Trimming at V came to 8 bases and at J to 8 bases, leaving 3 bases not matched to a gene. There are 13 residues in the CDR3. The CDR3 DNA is TGTGCCAGCTCCGGGACAGGGGATTCACCCCTCCACTTT. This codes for CASSGTGDSPLHF.

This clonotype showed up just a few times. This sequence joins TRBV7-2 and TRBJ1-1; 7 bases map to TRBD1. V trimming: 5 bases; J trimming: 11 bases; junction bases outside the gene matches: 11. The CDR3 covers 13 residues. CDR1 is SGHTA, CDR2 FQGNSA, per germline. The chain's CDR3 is CASSPGTDPLAFF. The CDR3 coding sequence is TGTGCCAGCAGCCCCGGGACAGATCCTCTGGCTTTCTTT.

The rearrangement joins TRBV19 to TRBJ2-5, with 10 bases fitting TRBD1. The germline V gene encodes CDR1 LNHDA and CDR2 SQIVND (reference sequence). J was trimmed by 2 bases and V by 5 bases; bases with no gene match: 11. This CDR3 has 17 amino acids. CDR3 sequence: CASSSQRDRGRQETQYF. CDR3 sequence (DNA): TGTGCCAGTAGTTCCCAGAGGGACAGGGGACGACAAGAGACCCAGTACTTC.

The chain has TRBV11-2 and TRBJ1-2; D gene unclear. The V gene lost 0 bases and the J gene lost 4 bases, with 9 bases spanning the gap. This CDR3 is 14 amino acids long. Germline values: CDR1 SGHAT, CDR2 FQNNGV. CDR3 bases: TGTGCCAGCAGCTTAGATCTAGGGTTCTATGGCTACACCTTC. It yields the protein CASSLDLGFYGYTF.

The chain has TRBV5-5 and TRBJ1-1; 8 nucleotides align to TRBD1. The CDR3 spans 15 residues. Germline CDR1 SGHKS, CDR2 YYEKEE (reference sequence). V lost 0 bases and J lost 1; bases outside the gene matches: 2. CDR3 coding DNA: TGTGCCAGCAGCTTGGTGGGGACAGGGAACACTGAAGCTTTCTTT. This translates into CASSLVGTGNTEAFF.

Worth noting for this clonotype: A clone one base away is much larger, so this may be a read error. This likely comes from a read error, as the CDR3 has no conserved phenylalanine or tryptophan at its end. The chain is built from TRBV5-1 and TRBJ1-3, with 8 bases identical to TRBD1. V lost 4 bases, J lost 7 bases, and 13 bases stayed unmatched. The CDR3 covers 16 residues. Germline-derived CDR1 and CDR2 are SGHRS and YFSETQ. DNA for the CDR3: TGCGCCAGCAGCGTCACCGGGACAGGCCTGGGTAACACCATATATCTT. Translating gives CASSVTGTGLGNTIYL.

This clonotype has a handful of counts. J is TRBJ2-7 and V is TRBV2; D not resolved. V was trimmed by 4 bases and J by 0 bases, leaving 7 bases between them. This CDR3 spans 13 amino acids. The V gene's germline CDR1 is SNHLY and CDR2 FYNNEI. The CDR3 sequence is CASSVILSYEQYF. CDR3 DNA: TGTGCCAGCAGTGTAATCCTCTCCTACGAGCAGTACTTC.

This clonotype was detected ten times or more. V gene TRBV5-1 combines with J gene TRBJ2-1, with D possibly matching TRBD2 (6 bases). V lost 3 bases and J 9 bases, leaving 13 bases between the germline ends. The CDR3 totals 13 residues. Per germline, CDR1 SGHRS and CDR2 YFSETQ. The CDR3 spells CASSSEMGGEQFF. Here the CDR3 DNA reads TGCGCCAGCAGCTCTGAGATGGGGGGTGAGCAGTTCTTC.

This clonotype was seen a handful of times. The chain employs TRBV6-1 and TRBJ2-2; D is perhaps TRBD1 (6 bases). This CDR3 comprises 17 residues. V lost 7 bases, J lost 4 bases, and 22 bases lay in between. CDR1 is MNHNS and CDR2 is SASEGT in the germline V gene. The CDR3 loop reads CASIAAGTLQFTGELFF. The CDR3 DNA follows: TGTGCCAGCATTGCGGCTGGGACACTTCAATTCACCGGGGAGCTGTTTTTT.

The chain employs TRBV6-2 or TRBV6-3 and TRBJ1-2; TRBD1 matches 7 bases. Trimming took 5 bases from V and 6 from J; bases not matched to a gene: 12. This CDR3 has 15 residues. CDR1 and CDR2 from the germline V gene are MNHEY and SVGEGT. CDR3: CASSPGDSNYDGYTF. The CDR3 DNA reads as TGTGCCAGCAGTCCTGGGGACAGCAATTACGATGGCTACACCTTC.

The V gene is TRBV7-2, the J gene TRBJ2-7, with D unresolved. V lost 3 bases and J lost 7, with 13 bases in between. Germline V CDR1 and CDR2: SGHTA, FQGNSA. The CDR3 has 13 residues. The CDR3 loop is CASSFSLLGEQYF. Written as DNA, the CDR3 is TGTGCCAGCAGCTTTAGTCTCCTGGGGGAGCAGTACTTC.

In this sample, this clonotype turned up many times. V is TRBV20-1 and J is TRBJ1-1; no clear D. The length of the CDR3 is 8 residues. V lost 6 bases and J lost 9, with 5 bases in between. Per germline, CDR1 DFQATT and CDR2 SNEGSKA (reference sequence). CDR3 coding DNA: TGCAGTGCGCCCCAAGCTTTCTTT. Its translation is CSAPQAFF.

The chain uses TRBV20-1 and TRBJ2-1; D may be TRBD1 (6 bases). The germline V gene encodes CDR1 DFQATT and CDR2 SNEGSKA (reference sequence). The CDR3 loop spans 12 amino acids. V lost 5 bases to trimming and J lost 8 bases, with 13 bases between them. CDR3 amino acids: CSAGTLPDEQFF. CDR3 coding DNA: TGCAGTGCTGGGACATTACCGGATGAGCAGTTCTTC.

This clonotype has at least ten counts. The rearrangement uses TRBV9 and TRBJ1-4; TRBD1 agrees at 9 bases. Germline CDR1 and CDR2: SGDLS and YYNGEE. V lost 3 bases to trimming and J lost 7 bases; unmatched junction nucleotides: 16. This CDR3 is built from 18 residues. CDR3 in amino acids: CASSAVATPGTGFEKLFF. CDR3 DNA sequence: TGTGCCAGCAGCGCAGTAGCCACCCCTGGGACAGGGTTTGAAAAACTGTTTTTT.

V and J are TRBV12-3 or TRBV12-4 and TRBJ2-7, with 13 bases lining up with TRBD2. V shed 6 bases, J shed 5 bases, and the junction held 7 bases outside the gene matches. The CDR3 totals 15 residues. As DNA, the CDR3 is TGTGCCAGCAGCCCAGGACTAGCGGGGGTGGACGAGCAGTACTTC. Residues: CASSPGLAGVDEQYF.

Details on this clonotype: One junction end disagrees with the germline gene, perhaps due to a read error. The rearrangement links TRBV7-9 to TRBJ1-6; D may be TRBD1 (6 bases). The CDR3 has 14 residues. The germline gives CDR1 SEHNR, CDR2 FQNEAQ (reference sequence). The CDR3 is CVSSRGQLNSPLHF. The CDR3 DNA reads TGTGTCAGCAGCCGAGGACAGCTAAATTCACCCCTCCACTTT. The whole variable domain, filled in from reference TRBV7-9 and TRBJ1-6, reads DTGVSQNPRHKITKRGQNVTFRCDPISEHNRLYWYRQTLGQGPEFLTYFQNEAQLEKSRLLSDRFSAERPKGSFSTLEIQRTEQGDSAMYLCVSSRGQLNSPLHFGNGTRLTVT.

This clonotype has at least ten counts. In DNA, the CDR3 is TGCGCCAGCAGCTTGGGTTCGTGGGGGGCTGGTGAAGCTTTCTTT. Amino acid sequence: CASSLGSWGAGEAFF. This sequence joins TRBV5-1 and TRBJ1-1, with D maybe TRBD1 (6 bases). CDR3 length: 15 residues. The germline V gene encodes CDR1 SGHRS and CDR2 YFSETQ. V was pared by 0 bases and J by 7 bases, with 16 bases between.

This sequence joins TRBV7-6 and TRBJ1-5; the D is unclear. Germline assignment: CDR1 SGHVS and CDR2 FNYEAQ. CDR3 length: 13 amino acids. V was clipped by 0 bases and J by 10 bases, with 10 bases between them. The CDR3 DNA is TGTGCCAGCAGCTTAGCGTACACGGCCCCCCAGCATTTT. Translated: CASSLAYTAPQHF.